The 4 T cell receptor beta chains below were found in one sample sequenced in a study of beta chain features in type 1 diabetes. Every bit of the isolated RNA underwent reverse transcription, so sequencing read expressed TCRB transcripts. Sequencing used immunoSEQ multiplex PCR; TCRdb keeps in-frame clones, though not all of them. This table has hundreds of thousands of clones, roughly an eighth appearing once. Input material: naive CD4+ T cells from blood. These receptors were collected from a woman aged 40 to 50 in good health.

The CDR3 region is CASSLILGGGANEQFF. CDR3 DNA: TGCGCCAGCAGCTTGATCTTGGGCGGGGGGGCCAATGAGCAGTTCTTC. The V gene is TRBV5-1, the J gene TRBJ2-1; 9 nucleotides agree with TRBD2. The CDR3 is 16 residues long. Losses at the gene ends were 1 base for V and 6 bases for J; bases not matched to a gene: 8. Germline V CDR1 and CDR2: SGHRS, YFSETQ.

In its sample, this clone was seen a few times. The chain joins TRBV5-1 to TRBJ2-7; D is perhaps TRBD1 (5 bases). Germline CDR1 reads SGHRS; CDR2 reads YFSETQ. This CDR3 has 14 residues. Trimming left V 0 bases short and J 0 bases short, with 7 bases between. The CDR3 DNA sequence: TGCGCCAGCAGCTTGGTCCAGGGCTCCTACGAGCAGTACTTC. Protein sequence: CASSLVQGSYEQYF.

This clone was recorded a few times. V is TRBV25-1 and J is TRBJ2-7, with 7 bases that match TRBD1. Germline CDR1 and CDR2: MGHDK and SYGVNS. CDR3 length equals 11 residues. Germline trimming cut 7 bases from V and 5 bases from J; bases unmatched to any gene: 2. CDR3 residues: CASTGGDEQYF. In DNA, the CDR3 is TGTGCCAGCACAGGGGGTGACGAGCAGTACTTC.

The V call is TRBV5-1, the J call TRBJ1-3, with a possible D match to TRBD1 (6 bases). CDR1 and CDR2 from the germline V gene are SGHRS and YFSETQ. This CDR3 is 19 amino acids long. Trimming cost V 0 bases and J 0 bases, with 19 bases left between them. The CDR3 bases are TGCGCCAGCAGCTTGGACTTTATGACAGGTCACGGCTCTGGAAACACCATATATTTT. It is translated as CASSLDFMTGHGSGNTIYF. The full variable domain, with the rest looked up from reference TRBV5-1 and TRBJ1-3, is KAGVTQTPRYLIKTRGQQVTLSCSPISGHRSVSWYQQTPGQGLQFLFEYFSETQRNKGNFPGRFSGRQFSNSRSEMNVSTLELGDSALYLCASSLDFMTGHGSGNTIYFGEGSWLTVV.